The 28 T cell receptor beta chains given below trace back to one sample, sequenced in a study of T cell repertoires in cytomegalovirus infection. One entry per CDR3 protein, called by TCRdb with MiXCR from the reads. The repertoire consists of approximately 110,000 distinct CDR3 sequences, with approximately 30% occurring once and the leading ten covering approximately 50%. Antigens of these TCRs are unknown. Sequenced material: CD8+ T cells from cultured PBMCs, taken from culture after CMV antigen stimulation. The receptors were gathered from a human donor in good health (CMV status not recorded). Some clones in this sample may be carry-over from other donors' samples.

V and J are TRBV7-8 and TRBJ1-5, with unresolved D. Trimming removed 1 base from V and 9 bases from J, with 7 bases in between. Per germline, CDR1 SGHVS and CDR2 FQNEAQ. This CDR3 is built from 12 residues. CDR3 in amino acids: CASSLELGPQHF. The CDR3 region has the DNA TGTGCCAGCAGCTTAGAACTGGGGCCCCAGCATTTT. Using reference TRBV7-8 and TRBJ1-5 for the parts outside the CDR3, the full variable domain is GAGVSQSPRYKVAKRGQDVALRCDPISGHVSLFWYQQALGQGPEFLTYFQNEAQLDKSGLPSDRFFAERPEGSVSTLKIQRTQQEDSAVYLCASSLELGPQHFGDGTRLSIL.

CDR3 residues: CSQLAIPRETQYF. CDR3 coding DNA: TGCAGTCAACTAGCTATACCTCGGGAGACCCAGTACTTC. The J gene is TRBJ2-5, the V gene TRBV20-1; D is perhaps TRBD2 (6 bases). The CDR3 is 13 amino acids. V was clipped by 8 bases and J by 5 bases, with 18 bases between them. CDR1 DFQATT and CDR2 SNEGSKA come from the germline V gene (reference sequence).

This clonotype was seen repeatedly, ten times or more. The chain joins TRBV7-2 to TRBJ1-4, with D hard to call. In germline, CDR1 is SGHTA, CDR2 FQGNSA. The CDR3 consists of 15 residues. V lost 2 bases and J lost 5, with 12 bases in between. The CDR3 nucleotides are TGTGCCAGCAGCTTAAATCGGGGAACGAATGAAAAACTGTTTTTT. It yields the protein CASSLNRGTNEKLFF.

A few counts support this clonotype. This rearrangement joins TRBV7-2 to TRBJ1-1; D is unresolved. The CDR3 covers 13 residues. With 2 bases removed from V and 4 bases from J, the gap between germline ends came to 8 bases. Germline assignment: CDR1 SGHTA and CDR2 FQGNSA. The CDR3 sequence is CASSLLTGTEAFF. In DNA form, the CDR3 reads TGTGCCAGCAGCTTACTAACTGGCACTGAAGCTTTCTTT.

This clonotype showed up just a few times. This chain uses TRBV11-2 with TRBJ2-7; maybe TRBD2 (8 bases). Germline CDR1 and CDR2: SGHAT and FQNNGV. This CDR3 comprises 17 residues. The V gene lost 3 bases and the J gene lost 0 bases, with 18 bases spanning the gap. The CDR3, as DNA: TGTGCCAGCAGCTTCAAGGGGGCGGGGGGCCCCTCCTACGAGCAGTACTTC. This gives the protein CASSFKGAGGPSYEQYF.

Notes on this clonotype: A read error may explain this, as a much larger clone is one base away. Here the CDR3 reads CASSLSKGRGTYEQYF. As DNA, the CDR3 is TGTGCCAGCAGCTTGTCGAAGGGCAGGGGAACCTACGAGCAGTACTTC. The chain joins TRBV7-2 to TRBJ2-7, with a tentative D call TRBD1 (6 bases). The length of the CDR3 is 16 residues. Looked up from germline, CDR1 is SGHTA and CDR2 is FQGNSA. V lost 3 bases to trimming and J lost 2 bases, with 17 bases between them.

This clonotype appeared a few times. The V and J genes are TRBV7-2 and TRBJ2-1, with 7 bases fitting TRBD2. V gave up 5 bases and J gave up 3 bases; unmatched junction bases: 4. CDR3 length: 14 residues. The germline V gene has CDR1 SGHTA and CDR2 FQGNSA. CDR3 in DNA: TGTGCCAGCAGCAACAGCGGGATCTACAATGAGCAGTTCTTC. Amino acid sequence: CASSNSGIYNEQFF.

This sequence joins TRBV7-3 and TRBJ2-7; TRBD2 is a possible D gene (6 bases). Germline V lookup: CDR1 SGHTA, CDR2 FQGTGA. The CDR3 sequence is 13 residues long. V lost 0 bases, J lost 6 bases, and 9 bases lay in between. CDR3 loop: CASSLTLGGEQYF. CDR3 coding DNA: TGTGCCAGCAGCTTAACGTTGGGGGGCGAGCAGTACTTC. Using reference TRBV7-3 and TRBJ2-7 for the parts outside the CDR3, the full variable domain is GAGVSQTPSNKVTEKGKYVELRCDPISGHTALYWYRQSLGQGPEFLIYFQGTGAADDSGLPNDRFFAVRPEGSVSTLKIQRTERGDSAVYLCASSLTLGGEQYFGPGTRLTVT.

This clonotype turned up a few times. The J gene is TRBJ2-3, the V gene TRBV7-6; D assignment may be TRBD1 or TRBD2 (5 bases each). CDR1 and CDR2 (germline): SGHVS, FNYEAQ. The CDR3 is 14 amino acids. The ends were cut back, 1 base at V and 6 bases at J, with 11 bases in the middle. For the CDR3, the DNA is TGTGCCAGCAGCTTAGGGGGCGAGGGGGATACGCAGTATTTT. Residues: CASSLGGEGDTQYF.

To note about this clonotype: One end of the junction varies from germline; a read error may be responsible. This sequence joins TRBV19 and TRBJ1-5, with D maybe TRBD1 (6 bases). Germline CDR1 reads LNHDA; CDR2 reads SQIVND (reference sequence). CDR3 length: 14 residues. The CDR3 bases are TGTGCCACCCGACAGGATTATAGCAATCAGCCCCGGCATTTT. Protein: CATRQDYSNQPRHF.

This clonotype was seen only a few times. The chain is built from TRBV6-8 and TRBJ2-2; the D is unclear. The CDR3 totals 15 residues. Trimming stripped 2 bases from V and 5 bases from J, with 12 bases between. CDR1 and CDR2 from the germline V gene are MNHGY and SAAAGT. DNA of the CDR3: TGTGCCAGCAGTTACCCGGAGCGAATAACCGGGGAGCTGTTTTTT. It codes for CASSYPERITGELFF.

The DNA of the CDR3 is TGTGCCACCAGTGACCGTGTACAGTATAGCAATCAGCCCCAGCATTTT. It specifies CATSDRVQYSNQPQHF. This chain joins TRBV24-1 and TRBJ1-5; D remains ambiguous. V gave up 4 bases and J gave up 0 bases, with 12 bases separating them. This CDR3 is 16 amino acids long. From germline, CDR1 is KGHDR and CDR2 SFDVKD.

The sample holds many counts of this clonotype. The chain has TRBV6-5 and TRBJ2-1; 8 bases align to TRBD2. In germline, CDR1 is MNHEY, CDR2 SVGAGI. V shed 2 bases, J shed 7 bases, and the junction held 7 bases outside the gene matches. This CDR3 comprises 15 residues. The CDR3: CASSYLRGGSNEQFF. The CDR3 DNA reads as TGTGCCAGCAGTTACCTCCGGGGGGGATCGAATGAGCAGTTCTTC.

At least ten counts were recorded for this clonotype. This sequence joins TRBV7-9 and TRBJ2-2; weak D call: TRBD2 (5 bases). Looked up from germline, CDR1 is SEHNR and CDR2 is FQNEAQ (reference sequence). The ends were cut back, 5 bases at V and 1 base at J, with 14 bases in the middle. This CDR3 region has 16 residues. This CDR3 is CASSPPEGRNTGELFF. In nucleotides, the CDR3 is TGTGCCAGCAGCCCCCCCGAGGGCAGGAACACCGGGGAGCTGTTTTTT.

The chain carries TRBV6-5 and TRBJ1-4, with D unresolved. V was trimmed by 5 bases and J by 4 bases, leaving 14 bases between them. Germline loops: CDR1 MNHEY, CDR2 SVGAGI. The CDR3 sequence is 15 residues long. CDR3 nucleotide sequence: TGTGCCAGCAGTCCGGGTTGGGAGGATAATGAAAAACTGTTTTTT. Residues: CASSPGWEDNEKLFF.

This clonotype was detected ten times or more. V is TRBV12-3 or TRBV12-4 and J is TRBJ1-2, with D possibly TRBD1 on 5 matching bases. Trimming took 6 bases from V and 2 from J, leaving 13 bases between them. CDR3 length: 14 residues. The CDR3 DNA sequence: TGTGCCAGCAGGCAAGAGACAGCAAACTATGGCTACACCTTC. Its protein is CASRQETANYGYTF.

The chain's CDR3 is CASRTTGMEREQYF. CDR3 nucleotides: TGTGCCAGCAGGACGACAGGGATGGAGCGCGAGCAGTACTTC. This sequence joins TRBV27 and TRBJ2-7, with TRBD1 identical over 7 bases. In germline, CDR1 is MNHEY, CDR2 SMNVEV (reference sequence). V was clipped by 6 bases and J by 6 bases; unmatched bases: 11. The CDR3 runs 14 residues.

This chain links TRBV2 with TRBJ2-5; TRBD2 aligns across 9 bases. CDR3 length: 18 amino acids. Germline V gene data show CDR1 as SNHLY and CDR2 as FYNNEI. After removal of 4 bases from V and 0 bases from J, the junction contained 12 bases not matched to a gene. This CDR3 is CASSVRRWLAGNQETQYF. For the CDR3, the DNA is TGTGCCAGCAGTGTTCGTCGGTGGCTAGCGGGGAACCAAGAGACCCAGTACTTC.

This clonotype was recorded many times. The V and J genes are TRBV7-9 and TRBJ2-7; D not resolved. The CDR3 consists of 15 residues. V gave up 2 bases and J gave up 0 bases, with 11 bases separating them. The V gene's germline CDR1 is SEHNR and CDR2 FQNEAQ (reference sequence). The CDR3 DNA is TGTGCCAGCAGCTTACAGGCCTCTAGCTCCTACGAGCAGTACTTC. It is translated as CASSLQASSSYEQYF.

This clonotype was seen repeatedly, ten times or more. The chain couples TRBV6-1 to TRBJ2-7; 8 positions agree with TRBD1. Germline CDR1 and CDR2: MNHNS and SASEGT. The junction had 11 bases not matched to a gene; V was cut back by 5 bases and J by 5 bases. This CDR3 contains 15 residues. The CDR3 region has the DNA TGTGCCAGCAGTCCTTCGACAGGGGCAAACAACGAGCAGTACTTC. As protein: CASSPSTGANNEQYF.

This clonotype was observed many times. The chain has TRBV4-1 and TRBJ2-7; a weak D match, TRBD2 (6 bases). Trimming took off 0 bases at V and 3 bases at J, with 21 bases between the two ends. The CDR3 sequence is 18 residues long. Germline CDR1 reads MGHRA; CDR2 reads YSYEKL. The CDR3 nucleotides are TGCGCCAGCAGCCAAGATTTGGTGGCTAGCGCATCGGACTACGAGCAGTACTTC. This sequence encodes CASSQDLVASASDYEQYF.

This clonotype was seen more than once but under ten times. The CDR3 DNA reads TGTGCCAGCAGCCCACCCTCGGACCATATGTTTGGCTACACCTTC. The encoded protein is CASSPPSDHMFGYTF. V is TRBV7-9 and J is TRBJ1-2; D ambiguous. The length of the CDR3 is 15 residues. V was shortened by 5 bases and J by 7 bases, with 20 bases between the two germline ends. Germline V gene sequence: CDR1 SEHNR, CDR2 FQNEAQ (reference sequence). Drawing the rest from reference TRBV7-9 and TRBJ1-2, the complete variable domain is DTGVSQNPRHKITKRGQNVTFRCDPISEHNRLYWYRQTLGQGPEFLTYFQNEAQLEKSRLLSDRFSAERPKGSFSTLEIQRTEQGDSAMYLCASSPPSDHMFGYTFGSGTRLTVV.

This clonotype appeared a few times. The chain joins TRBV6-1 to TRBJ2-1, with a possible D match to TRBD2 (7 bases). CDR1 MNHNS and CDR2 SASEGT come from the germline V gene. The CDR3 is 14 amino acids. V shed 5 bases and J shed 3 bases, with 11 bases lying between them. The CDR3 is CASSRGADYNEQFF. Here the CDR3 DNA reads TGTGCCAGCAGTCGGGGGGCCGACTACAATGAGCAGTTCTTC.

This clonotype was detected many times. The genes are TRBV7-8 and TRBJ1-5; D uncertain. CDR3 size: 15 residues. In germline, CDR1 is SGHVS, CDR2 FQNEAQ. Trimming took off 2 bases at V and 2 bases at J, with 10 bases between the two ends. The CDR3, as DNA: TGTGCCAGCAGCTTACTTTCGCGAGGCAATCAGCCCCAGCATTTT. This codes for CASSLLSRGNQPQHF.

Details on this clonotype: One end of the junction fails to match germline, which may point to a read error. CDR3 loop: CASSVPRGFSTDTLYF. The CDR3 coding sequence is TGTGCCAGCAGTGTGCCCAGGGGGTTTAGCACAGATACGCTGTATTTT. The chain couples TRBV6-1 to TRBJ2-3; TRBD1 matches 7 bases. The CDR3 is 16 amino acids. The germline CDR1 and CDR2 sequences are MNHNS and SASEGT.

The V gene is TRBV11-2, the J gene TRBJ2-7, with D unclear. The V end was cut by 5 bases, the J end by 4 bases, with 15 bases between. Germline CDR1 reads SGHAT; CDR2 reads FQNNGV. CDR3 length equals 14 residues. For the CDR3, the DNA is TGTGCCAGCAGCCCGCGGACCGTTGTATACGAGCAGTACTTC. Amino acids: CASSPRTVVYEQYF.

This clonotype was counted a single time. This chain joins TRBV12-3 or TRBV12-4 and TRBJ2-5, with D perhaps matching TRBD1 (5 bases). The CDR3 length is 16 residues. Trimming removed 5 bases from V and 2 bases from J, with 18 bases in between. The CDR3 is CASSPTIDSAQETQYF. The CDR3 DNA is TGTGCCAGCAGTCCTACCATAGACAGCGCACAAGAGACCCAGTACTTC.

The chain carries TRBV7-2 and TRBJ1-6; D unclear. The germline gives CDR1 SGHTA, CDR2 FQGNSA. V was trimmed by 4 bases and J by 10 bases, leaving 11 bases between them. This CDR3 is 13 amino acids long. The CDR3 region has the DNA TGTGCCAGCAGCTCCTCGCGGGCATCACCCCTCCACTTT. This sequence encodes CASSSSRASPLHF.